Listed below are T cell receptor beta chains from one sample, sequenced in a study of blood T cell repertoires in COVID-19. Profiled with immunoSEQ multiplex PCR; TCRdb holds only in-frame clones, not every one. Of 240,000 or so clones listed, 70% to 90% were seen once; the top ten hold 0.9% to 1%. Sequencing input: peripheral blood. These receptor sequences come from a woman in her 40s who had recovered from COVID-19. Each CDR3 is given with its conserved first and last residue. A D gene is named only where the DNA matches it firmly. The size of a clone is reported for some rows only, either as once, few or many, or as a class for expanded clones.

V: TRBV5-5; size: -; D: -; J: TRBJ2-2; DNA: TGTGCCAGCAGCTTGGACAGGGTTTACACCGGGGAGCTGTTTTTT; CDR3: CASSLDRVYTGELFF
V: TRBV20-1; size: -; D: TRBD1; J: TRBJ1-2; DNA: TGCAGTGCTAGTGTTCGGACAGGGGGCTGGGGCTACACCTTC; CDR3: CSASVRTGGWGYTF
V: TRBV2; size: -; D: TRBD2; J: TRBJ2-5; DNA: TGTGCCAGCAGTGTTCTAGCGGGAGATGGGGAGACCCAGTACTTC; CDR3: CASSVLAGDGETQYF
V: TRBV11-1; size: -; D: -; J: TRBJ2-7; DNA: TGTGCCAGCAGCCCAGCCGCGGGGCGGACGGAGGGCGAGCAGTACTTC; CDR3: CASSPAAGRTEGEQYF
V: TRBV5-1; size: -; D: TRBD1; J: TRBJ1-2; DNA: TGCGCCAGCAGCCACGGACAGGGGGGGTATGGCTACACCTTC; CDR3: CASSHGQGGYGYTF
V: TRBV28; size: -; D: TRBD1; J: TRBJ2-5; DNA: TGTGCCAGCAGTCCCACAGGGGTGCAAGAGACCCAGTACTTC; CDR3: CASSPTGVQETQYF
V: TRBV10-3; size: -; D: -; J: TRBJ1-1; DNA: TGTGCCATCAGTGAGTCGGGAGCGGGGGGGACTGAAGCTTTCTTT; CDR3: CAISESGAGGTEAFF
V: TRBV18; size: -; D: -; J: TRBJ2-1; DNA: TGTGCCAGCTCACCACCTCGGCGCCTCGACAGTGAGCAGTTCTTC; CDR3: CASSPPRRLDSEQFF
V: TRBV25-1; size: -; D: -; J: TRBJ1-2; DNA: TGTGCCAGCAGTGAAGATTGGAGCTATGGCTACACCTTC; CDR3: CASSEDWSYGYTF
V: TRBV5-1; size: -; D: TRBD2; J: TRBJ2-5; DNA: TGCGCCAGCAGCCCAGGACTAGCGGGGCAAGAGACCCAGTACTTC; CDR3: CASSPGLAGQETQYF
V: TRBV10-3; size: -; D: TRBD2; J: TRBJ2-5; DNA: TGTGCCATCGGGGCGGGGGGTCAAGAGACCCAGTACTTC; CDR3: CAIGAGGQETQYF
V: TRBV6-5; size: -; D: -; J: TRBJ1-5; DNA: TGTGCCAGCAGTTATTCCGGGGATCAGCCCCAGCATTTT; CDR3: CASSYSGDQPQHF
V: TRBV7-3; size: -; D: TRBD2; J: TRBJ2-1; DNA: TGTGCCAGCAGCTTAACTAGCGGGAGCCCCTCCTACAATGAGCAGTTCTTC; CDR3: CASSLTSGSPSYNEQFF
V: TRBV6-6; size: -; D: TRBD1; J: TRBJ1-5; DNA: TGTGCCAGCAGTTACCTATACCGGGACAGGGACCAGCCCCAGCATTTT; CDR3: CASSYLYRDRDQPQHF
V: TRBV28; size: -; D: TRBD1; J: TRBJ2-5; DNA: TGTGCCAGCAGTTCCCCGACAGGGGGCGTGGAGACCCAGTACTTC; CDR3: CASSSPTGGVETQYF
V: TRBV15; size: -; D: -; J: TRBJ1-3; DNA: TGTGCCACCACCCCCGGACAGTCCGCTAGCTCTGGAAACACCATATATTTT; CDR3: CATTPGQSASSGNTIYF
V: TRBV27; size: -; D: -; J: TRBJ2-7; DNA: TGTGCCAGCAGTTTAGGACAGGGCGGGGGCGAGCAGTACTTC; CDR3: CASSLGQGGGEQYF
V: TRBV9; size: -; D: TRBD2; J: TRBJ2-3; DNA: TGTGCCAGCAGCCCCCACCCTCGGGCTAGCGGGAGGGCGAGTACAGATACGCAGTATTTT; CDR3: CASSPHPRASGRASTDTQYF
V: TRBV11-3; size: once; D: -; J: TRBJ1-6; DNA: TGTGCCAGCAGCCTCCGGGACTCCTATAATTCACCCCTCCACTTT; CDR3: CASSLRDSYNSPLHF
V: TRBV11-3; size: -; D: TRBD2; J: TRBJ2-1; DNA: TGTGCCAGCAGCCCTACCGGGCGTAGCGGGAGTAATGAGCAGTTCTTC; CDR3: CASSPTGRSGSNEQFF
V: TRBV7-2; size: -; D: -; J: TRBJ1-3; DNA: TGTGCCAGCAGCTCGATCAGGGGTGGAAACACCATATATTTT; CDR3: CASSSIRGGNTIYF
V: TRBV5-6; size: once; D: -; J: TRBJ2-7; DNA: TGTGCCAGCAGCTTGGTTTCCCATATGCGGGAGCAGTACTTC; CDR3: CASSLVSHMREQYF
V: TRBV7-8; size: -; D: -; J: TRBJ1-1; DNA: TGTGCCAGCAGCACCCCCAGGGAGGGAGGCACTGAAGCTTTCTTT; CDR3: CASSTPREGGTEAFF
V: TRBV5-1; size: -; D: TRBD1; J: TRBJ2-1; DNA: TGCGCCAGCAGCCCCGAGCCGGACAGGGGCTACAATGAGCAGTTCTTC; CDR3: CASSPEPDRGYNEQFF
V: TRBV19; size: -; D: -; J: TRBJ1-2; DNA: TGTGCCAGTAGTCTTCCCACCGGGTCTTATGGCTACACCTTC; CDR3: CASSLPTGSYGYTF
V: TRBV27; size: -; D: TRBD1; J: TRBJ1-5; DNA: TGTGCCAGCAGAAAAGGACAGGGCCCCAATCAGCCCCAGCATTTT; CDR3: CASRKGQGPNQPQHF
V: TRBV5-1; size: -; D: -; J: TRBJ2-3; DNA: TGCGCCAGCAGCCCTTGGGGCGCGGATACGCAGTATTTT; CDR3: CASSPWGADTQYF
V: TRBV5-1; size: -; D: TRBD2; J: TRBJ2-5; DNA: TGCGCCAGCAGCCCCCCAGCGGGAGGGGGGGAGACCCAGTACTTC; CDR3: CASSPPAGGGETQYF
V: TRBV30; size: -; D: TRBD1; J: TRBJ1-2; DNA: TGTGCCTGGAGCTGGACAGGGGGCGGCTATGGCTACACCTTC; CDR3: CAWSWTGGGYGYTF
V: TRBV7-9; size: -; D: -; J: TRBJ2-5; DNA: TGTGCCAGCAGCCGACGTGCTGGGTTAGGGACTCACCAAGAGACCCAGTACTTC; CDR3: CASSRRAGLGTHQETQYF
V: TRBV19; size: -; D: -; J: TRBJ2-3; DNA: TGTGCCAGTAGTATAATGGGGGCAGGGAGCACAGATACGCAGTATTTT; CDR3: CASSIMGAGSTDTQYF
V: TRBV5-1; size: -; D: -; J: TRBJ1-2; DNA: TGCGCCAGCAGCTCCGGACAGAGCCACTACACCTTC; CDR3: CASSSGQSHYTF
V: TRBV6-5; size: -; D: -; J: TRBJ1-2; DNA: TGTGCCAGCAGTTACACCCCGCAGGATGGCTACACCTTC; CDR3: CASSYTPQDGYTF
V: TRBV3-1/TRBV3-2; size: -; D: TRBD2; J: TRBJ2-7; DNA: TGTGCCAGCAGCCAAGCGTGGGGGGGGTCCTACGAGCAGTACTTC; CDR3: CASSQAWGGSYEQYF
V: TRBV9; size: -; D: TRBD2; J: TRBJ2-7; DNA: TGTGCCAGCAGCCCACAAGGGGGGCGGGAGGTCCCCTACGAGCAGTACTTC; CDR3: CASSPQGGREVPYEQYF
V: TRBV7-2; size: -; D: TRBD2; J: TRBJ2-3; DNA: TGTGCCAGCAGGTTACGGGGGAGCGGGGAAGATACGCAGTATTTT; CDR3: CASRLRGSGEDTQYF
V: TRBV7-6; size: -; D: -; J: TRBJ2-3; DNA: TGTGCCAGCAGCCCCCGAGGGGGTCCAAACACAGATACGCAGTATTTT; CDR3: CASSPRGGPNTDTQYF
V: TRBV3-1/TRBV3-2; size: -; D: -; J: TRBJ1-1; DNA: TGTGCCAGCAGCCAAGATTGGTGCAGGAACACTGAAGCTTTCTTT; CDR3: CASSQDWCRNTEAFF
V: TRBV5-1; size: -; D: -; J: TRBJ1-2; DNA: TGCGCCAGCAGCTTGGCCCAGGGGCCCGGCGCCTATGGCTACACCTTC; CDR3: CASSLAQGPGAYGYTF
V: TRBV29-1; size: few; D: -; J: TRBJ1-4; DNA: TGCAGCGCCAAACCGGGGGGCACTAATGAAAAACTGTTTTTT; CDR3: CSAKPGGTNEKLFF
V: TRBV6-5; size: once; D: -; J: TRBJ1-5; DNA: TGTGCCAGTCAGGCAGTCAGCAATCAGCCCCAGCATTTT; CDR3: CASQAVSNQPQHF
V: TRBV30; size: -; D: -; J: TRBJ1-1; DNA: TGTGCCTGGAGGGATTTTTGGGCCAGTGAAGCTTTCTTT; CDR3: CAWRDFWASEAFF